The clone carrying this T cell receptor beta chain was seen more than once but under ten times. Its antigen is unidentified. V was pared by 5 bases and J by 2 bases, with 9 bases between. CDR3 length: 12 amino acids. Germline V gene data show CDR1 as DFQATT and CDR2 as SNEGSKA (reference sequence). The data originate from a study of T-cell reconstitution after alpha-beta-depleted transplantation in children. A library of TCRbeta sequences, prepared with unique molecular identifiers, was generated. TCRdb ran MiXCR on the PCR reads and lists one entry per CDR3 protein. This sample carries around 500,000 distinct CDR3 sequences, about 23% of them seen once, and the ten largest clones take over 12%. Whole-study results and caveats: T-cell counts and diversity at one year following transplant were attributed mainly to newly produced T cells. Surviving recipient T cells and thymic progenitors accounted for the high day-60 TCRbeta diversity observed in some patients. Approximately two months post-transplant, alpha-beta T cells reportedly originated from several hundred expanded graft clones.

The genes are TRBV20-1 and TRBJ1-2; the D gene is possibly TRBD1 (6 bases). Sequencing was performed on PBMCs, mostly from graft donor cells, taken 360 days after TCRalphabeta/CD19-depleted stem cell transplant. The source is a boy less than two years old who had a stem cell transplant for acute myeloid leukemia, so the T cells may come from the graft donor. This chain's CDR3 is CSAPGTNYGYTF. The CDR3 DNA sequence: TGCAGTGCTCCCGGGACAAACTATGGCTACACCTTC.